A selection of T cell receptor beta chains follows, all from one sample in a study of blood T cell repertoires in COVID-19. Profiled with immunoSEQ multiplex PCR; TCRdb holds only in-frame clones, not every one. Here the sample spans 65,000 to 80,000 clones, 82% being singletons. Sequences were obtained from peripheral blood. Source of these receptors: a human donor in a cohort sampled during active COVID-19. The CDR3 runs from the conserved cysteine through the conserved F or W. A D gene is named only where the DNA matches it firmly. A clone size is listed for some rows: how often the clone was seen (once, few, many), or a class if it is expanded.

cdr3_length j_call clone_size d_call v_call cdr3_aa cdr3_nt
12 TRBJ2-3 NA NA TRBV10-1 CASSDLSDTQYF TGCGCCAGCAGTGATCTGTCAGATACGCAGTATTTT
16 TRBJ2-3 NA TRBD2 TRBV5-8 CASSPQLAGATDTQYF TGTGCCAGCAGCCCTCAGCTAGCGGGGGCAACAGATACGCAGTATTTT
14 TRBJ2-1 NA TRBD2 TRBV24-1 CATSDSGTSPEQFF TGTGCCACCAGTGACTCCGGGACTAGTCCTGAGCAGTTCTTC
17 TRBJ1-6 NA TRBD1 TRBV6-1 CASSDLLGQGGNSPLHF TGTGCCAGCAGTGACCTCCTTGGACAGGGCGGAAATTCACCCCTCCACTTT
16 TRBJ1-4 NA NA TRBV6-1 CASSEFAGAPGRKLFF TGTGCCAGCAGTGAATTCGCGGGAGCCCCGGGGCGGAAACTGTTTTTT
16 TRBJ1-1 once TRBD1 TRBV2 CASRGYYRGPGTEAFF TGTGCCAGCAGGGGGTACTACAGGGGGCCGGGCACTGAAGCTTTCTTT
15 TRBJ2-2 NA NA TRBV19 CASSGSPGGTGELFF TGTGCCAGTAGTGGTTCTCCCGGGGGCACCGGGGAGCTGTTTTTT
14 TRBJ1-1 NA NA TRBV7-2 CASSLSSWSTEAFF TGTGCCAGCAGCCTCTCAAGCTGGAGCACTGAAGCTTTCTTT
15 TRBJ1-1 few NA TRBV5-1 CASSPDPTYGTEAFF TGCGCCAGCAGCCCCGACCCGACTTACGGCACTGAAGCTTTCTTT
16 TRBJ2-1 NA TRBD2 TRBV11-2 CASSFSGTSHSDEQFF TGTGCCAGCAGCTTCTCAGGGACTAGCCACTCGGATGAGCAGTTCTTC
19 TRBJ2-3 NA TRBD2 TRBV4-1 CASSQDLAGDTTLGYTQYF TGCGCCAGCAGCCAAGATCTAGCGGGGGATACTACCCTGGGATATACGCAGTATTTT
16 TRBJ2-2 NA NA TRBV9 CASSVDPSNPAGELFF TGTGCCAGCAGCGTAGACCCTAGCAATCCCGCCGGGGAGCTGTTTTTT
12 TRBJ2-5 NA NA TRBV18 CASSAGRETQYF TGTGCCAGCTCAGCGGGCCGGGAGACCCAGTACTTC
12 TRBJ2-7 NA NA TRBV14 CASGSGAYEQYF TGTGCCAGCGGCTCCGGGGCCTACGAGCAGTACTTC
14 TRBJ2-2 NA NA TRBV19 CASSPGGRPWKLFF TGTGCCAGTAGTCCCGGGGGGCGGCCGTGGAAGCTGTTTTTT
19 TRBJ2-3 NA TRBD2 TRBV7-6 CASSLVLTSGPPSTDTQYF TGTGCCAGCAGCTTAGTATTGACTAGCGGACCTCCTAGCACAGATACGCAGTATTTT
13 TRBJ1-3 NA NA TRBV13 CASSLGRGNTIYF TGTGCCAGCAGCTTAGGGCGGGGAAACACCATATATTTT
16 TRBJ1-3 NA NA TRBV3-1/TRBV3-2 CASSFRGPSSGNTIYF TGTGCCAGCAGCTTCAGGGGACCGAGCTCTGGAAACACCATATATTTT
18 TRBJ2-2 NA TRBD2 TRBV7-2 CASSLRNPGLVNTGELFF TGTGCCAGCAGTTTGAGGAATCCGGGACTAGTGAACACCGGGGAGCTGTTTTTT
13 TRBJ2-1 NA NA TRBV21-1 CASKGAGGGEQFF TGTGCCAGCAAAGGGGCGGGGGGCGGTGAGCAGTTCTTC
13 TRBJ2-1 NA TRBD2 TRBV5-4 CASSGTSSDEQFF TGTGCCAGCAGCGGGACTAGCAGCGATGAGCAGTTCTTC
13 TRBJ2-2 NA NA TRBV5-1 CASSLQGGGELFF TGCGCCAGCAGCTTACAGGGCGGCGGGGAGCTGTTTTTT
14 TRBJ1-2 NA NA TRBV9 CASSVGQGRHGYTF TGTGCCAGCAGCGTAGGGCAGGGCCGACATGGCTACACCTTC
13 TRBJ2-1 NA NA TRBV10-1 CASSESGDRRQFF TGCGCCAGCAGTGAGTCGGGTGACAGGCGGCAGTTCTTC
12 TRBJ1-2 NA NA TRBV5-6 CASSLRGYGYTF TGTGCCAGCAGCTTAAGAGGTTACGGCTACACCTTC
13 TRBJ2-7 NA NA TRBV23-1 CASSPPGAPEQYF TGCGCCAGCTCCCCCCCAGGGGCGCCCGAGCAGTACTTC
15 TRBJ2-1 few NA TRBV11-2 CASSLDLNPYNEQFF TGTGCCAGCAGCTTAGACCTAAACCCCTACAATGAGCAGTTCTTC
14 TRBJ1-6 NA TRBD1 TRBV10-3 CAISESTGGAPLHF TGTGCCATCAGTGAGTCGACAGGGGGCGCACCCCTCCACTTT
13 TRBJ1-2 NA TRBD1 TRBV19 CASNHRGVYGYTF TGTGCCAGTAATCACAGGGGCGTCTATGGCTACACCTTC
15 TRBJ1-6 NA NA TRBV29-1 CSVKDTSSYNSPLHF TGCAGCGTCAAGGACACGAGCTCCTATAATTCACCCCTCCACTTT
12 TRBJ1-1 NA NA TRBV6-6 CASSSYTTEAFF TGTGCCAGCAGTTCGTACACCACTGAAGCTTTCTTT
16 TRBJ2-6 NA NA TRBV29-1 CSVEGDIASGANVLTF TGCAGCGTTGAAGGGGACATCGCCTCTGGGGCCAACGTCCTGACTTTC
14 TRBJ1-2 few NA TRBV2 CASSVMSGDYGYTF TGTGCCAGCAGTGTCATGTCAGGGGACTATGGCTACACCTTC
15 TRBJ2-7 NA TRBD2 TRBV18 CASSSLAGGTYEQYF TGTGCCAGCTCCTCTTTAGCGGGGGGTACCTACGAGCAGTACTTC
15 TRBJ1-1 NA NA TRBV14 CASSQVAGSFTEAFF TGTGCCAGCAGCCAAGTGGCCGGTAGCTTCACTGAAGCTTTCTTT
11 TRBJ2-1 NA TRBD2 TRBV2 CASRAGDNAFF TGTGCCAGCAGAGCGGGGGACAATGCGTTCTTC
13 TRBJ2-3 NA NA TRBV11-2 CASSLPGTDTQYF TGTGCCAGCAGCTTACCAGGAACAGATACGCAGTATTTT
13 TRBJ1-1 NA NA TRBV12-3/TRBV12-4 CASSAAGYTEAFF TGTGCCAGCAGTGCCGCGGGATACACTGAAGCTTTCTTT
13 TRBJ1-1 NA NA TRBV3-1/TRBV3-2 CASSQSDGGGAFF TGTGCCAGCAGCCAATCCGACGGCGGGGGAGCTTTCTTT
14 TRBJ1-5 NA NA TRBV6-5 CASSYRGSNQPQHF TGTGCCAGCAGTTACAGGGGTAGCAATCAGCCCCAGCATTTT
18 TRBJ2-3 once NA TRBV9 CASSVTARGGASTDTQYF TGTGCCAGCAGCGTTACCGCGCGTGGGGGGGCTTCCACAGATACGCAGTATTTT
12 TRBJ1-2 NA NA TRBV12-3/TRBV12-4 CASSYKGDGYTF TGTGCCAGCAGTTATAAGGGGGATGGCTACACCTTC
13 TRBJ2-7 NA TRBD1 TRBV3-1/TRBV3-2 CASSQGQGTEQYF TGTGCCAGCAGCCAAGGACAGGGGACCGAGCAGTACTTC
17 TRBJ2-1 NA NA TRBV7-8 CASSPGRWGEGFNEQFF TGTGCCAGCAGCCCGGGGCGGTGGGGGGAAGGGTTCAATGAGCAGTTCTTC
12 TRBJ1-2 NA NA TRBV5-4 CASSDRTSGYTF TGTGCCAGCAGTGACAGAACAAGTGGCTACACCTTC